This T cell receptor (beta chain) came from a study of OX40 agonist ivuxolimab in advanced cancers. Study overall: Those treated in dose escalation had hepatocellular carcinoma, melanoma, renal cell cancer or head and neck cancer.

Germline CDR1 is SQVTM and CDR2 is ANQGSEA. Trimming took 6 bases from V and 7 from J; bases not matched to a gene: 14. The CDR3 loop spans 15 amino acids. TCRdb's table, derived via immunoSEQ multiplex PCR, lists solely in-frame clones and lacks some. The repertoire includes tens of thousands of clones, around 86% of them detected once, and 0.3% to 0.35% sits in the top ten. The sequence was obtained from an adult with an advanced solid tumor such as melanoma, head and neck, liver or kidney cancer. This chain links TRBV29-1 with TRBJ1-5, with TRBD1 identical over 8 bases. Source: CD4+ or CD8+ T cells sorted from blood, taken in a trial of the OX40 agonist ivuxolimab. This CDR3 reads CSVAPATGVGQPQHF. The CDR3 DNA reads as TGCAGCGTCGCTCCGGCGACAGGGGTGGGGCAGCCCCAGCATTTT.